This TCR beta chain originates from a study of T cells in narcolepsy. This CDR3 spans 15 amino acids. The germline V and J ends were trimmed by 3 bases and 4 bases, with 14 bases remaining between them. Germline CDR1 SGHRS, CDR2 YFSETQ. Measured with immunoSEQ multiplex PCR; TCRdb has only the in-frame clones, and not every one. There are tens of thousands of clones in the sample; 87% occur only once, and more than 0.65% lies in the top ten. The study's findings and limits: Autoreactive clonotypes reportedly recurred in blood of same and different patients, not controls. HCRT-specific and TRIB2-specific autoreactive clonotypes appeared among same-patient CSF and blood CD4+ clonotypes. Autoreactive clone sequences were missing from some blood memory CD4+ repertoires.

A remark on this clone: Its antigen is not known.

The gene calls are TRBV5-1 and TRBJ2-1; the D gene is possibly TRBD2 (6 bases). The sequenced material came from CD45RA- memory CD4+ T cells from PBMCs. This receptor was taken from a human donor with narcolepsy. The CDR3 DNA reads TGCGCCAGCAGCTCCGGTGCGGGACCATACAATGAGCAGTTCTTC. It specifies CASSSGAGPYNEQFF.